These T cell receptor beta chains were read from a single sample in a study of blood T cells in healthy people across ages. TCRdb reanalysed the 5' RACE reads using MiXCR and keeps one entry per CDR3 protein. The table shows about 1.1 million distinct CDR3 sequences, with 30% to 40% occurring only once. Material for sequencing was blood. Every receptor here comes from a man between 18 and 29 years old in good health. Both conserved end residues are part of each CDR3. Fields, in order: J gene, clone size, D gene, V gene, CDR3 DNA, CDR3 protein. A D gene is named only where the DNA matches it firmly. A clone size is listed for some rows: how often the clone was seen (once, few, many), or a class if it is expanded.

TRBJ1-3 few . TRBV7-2 TGTGCCAGCAGCCCTGGGGGAGTTCCAAACACCATATATTTT CASSPGGVPNTIYF
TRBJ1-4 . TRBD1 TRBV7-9 TGTGCCAGCAGCTTAGTGAGAGGGGGCGTCGGTGAAAAACTGTTTTTT CASSLVRGGVGEKLFF
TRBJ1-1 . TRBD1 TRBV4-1 TGCGCCAGCAGCCAAGATCGGTCCGGGACAGGGGGAGTGTTTGACACTGAAGCTTTCTTT CASSQDRSGTGGVFDTEAFF
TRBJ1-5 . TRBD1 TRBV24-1 TGTGCCACCAGTGGAACAGGGGACAATCAGCCCCAGCATTTT CATSGTGDNQPQHF
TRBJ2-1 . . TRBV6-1 TGTGCCAGCAGTGAAATGAGCCCCAATGAGCAGTTCTTC CASSEMSPNEQFF
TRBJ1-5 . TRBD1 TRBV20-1 TGCAGTGCGCGGACAGGGAGTCAGCCCCAGCATTTT CSARTGSQPQHF
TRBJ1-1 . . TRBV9 TGTGCCAGCAGCGCCTCCACCGCGGGGGTCGAAGCTTTCTTT CASSASTAGVEAFF
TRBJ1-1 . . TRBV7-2 TGTGCCAGCAGCCAAACAACGGACACTGAAGCTTTCTTT CASSQTTDTEAFF
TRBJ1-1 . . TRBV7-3 TGTGCCAGCAGCTTCAACAGGGTAACTGAAGCTTTCTTT CASSFNRVTEAFF
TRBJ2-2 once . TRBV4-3 TGCGCCAGCAGCCCGGCCCCCAGGGACGCCGGGGAGCTGTTTTTT CASSPAPRDAGELFF
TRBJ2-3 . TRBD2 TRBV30 TGTGCCTGCTCACTAGCGGGGGGAAGCACAGATACGCAGTATTTT CACSLAGGSTDTQYF